Each of the 21 T cell receptor beta chains below was sequenced from the same sample in a study of T cell responses to AZD1222 COVID-19 vaccine. Produced via immunoSEQ multiplex PCR; TCRdb's table is partial and in-frame only. Of 140,000 to 150,000 clones in the sample, 70% to 90% were seen once. Sequenced material: peripheral blood, taken on day 0 of AZD1222 vaccination. The receptor set was obtained from an adult in good health.

The gene calls are TRBV10-3 and TRBJ2-3; D is unclear. Trimming left V 6 bases short and J 3 bases short, with 7 bases between. Germline CDR1 ENHRY, CDR2 SYGVKD. The CDR3 is 12 residues long. CDR3 sequence (DNA): TGTGCCATCAGGGCGCGGACAGATACGCAGTATTTT. The encoded protein is CAIRARTDTQYF.

As DNA, the CDR3 is TGTGCCAGCAGCTCGGTGATGGGACAGGGGCCCGGTGGCTACACCTTC. Its translation is CASSSVMGQGPGGYTF. The genes are TRBV5-4 and TRBJ1-2; 10 bases agree with TRBD1. V dropped 3 bases and J dropped 7; count of bases not matched to a gene: 12. CDR3 length equals 16 residues. Germline values: CDR1 SGHNT, CDR2 YYREEE (reference sequence).

The genes are TRBV12-3 or TRBV12-4 and TRBJ2-5, with D uncertain. This CDR3 contains 13 residues. Trimming took 5 bases from V and 5 from J, leaving 12 bases between them. DNA for the CDR3: TGTGCCAGCAGTACAAGAGATCAGGAGACCCAGTACTTC. This translates into CASSTRDQETQYF.

The rearrangement joins TRBV19 to TRBJ2-2, with D possibly TRBD2 on 6 matching bases. Trimming pared 7 bases from V and 6 bases from J, leaving 12 bases between. CDR3 length: 13 amino acids. Germline assignment: CDR1 LNHDA and CDR2 SQIVND (reference sequence). This CDR3 reads CASTGTGAGELFF. CDR3 DNA: TGTGCCAGTACCGGGACGGGGGCCGGGGAGCTGTTTTTT. Combining the CDR3 with reference TRBV19 and TRBJ2-2 gives the whole variable domain DGGITQSPKYLFRKEGQNVTLSCEQNLNHDAMYWYRQDPGQGLRLIYYSQIVNDFQKGDIAEGYSVSREKKESFPLTVTSAQKNPTAFYLCASTGTGAGELFFGEGSRLTVL.

This chain joins TRBV3-1 (or the pseudogene TRBV3-2) and TRBJ2-3; 12 nucleotides agree with TRBD2. The V gene end was trimmed by 1 base and the J gene end by 4 bases; junction bases not matched to a gene: 3. This CDR3 is 16 amino acids long. The germline CDR1 and CDR2 sequences are LGHDT and YNNKEL (reference sequence). The CDR3 region is CASSQGPSGGADTQYF. The CDR3 bases are TGTGCCAGCAGCCAAGGGCCTAGCGGGGGGGCAGATACGCAGTATTTT.

The chain uses TRBV18 and TRBJ1-6; D is ambiguous. The CDR3 extends over 14 amino acids. Trimming took off 1 base at V and 8 bases at J, with 9 bases between the two ends. Germline CDR1 is KGHSH and CDR2 is LQKENI. The CDR3 DNA is TGTGCCAGCTCACCACGTGGGCGGGATTCACCCCTCCACTTT. This codes for CASSPRGRDSPLHF.

The V and J genes are TRBV7-8 and TRBJ2-3; perhaps TRBD1 as D (5 bases). Looked up from germline, CDR1 is SGHVS and CDR2 is FQNEAQ. The CDR3 is 16 residues long. Trimming left V 1 base short and J 0 bases short, with 11 bases between. CDR3 region: CASSLVDSGSTDTQYF. CDR3 sequence (DNA): TGTGCCAGCAGCTTAGTCGACAGTGGGAGCACAGATACGCAGTATTTT.

The rearrangement joins TRBV3-1 (or the pseudogene TRBV3-2) to TRBJ1-4; a possible D gene is TRBD1 (5 bases). Looked up from germline, CDR1 is LGHDT and CDR2 is YNNKEL (reference sequence). The V gene lost 4 bases and the J gene lost 8 bases, with 14 bases spanning the gap. The CDR3 consists of 14 residues. The CDR3: CASSLTGGREKLFF. In DNA, the CDR3 is TGTGCCAGCAGCCTCACGGGGGGTCGGGAAAAACTGTTTTTT.

The chain links TRBV3-1 (or the pseudogene TRBV3-2) to TRBJ2-5; D may be TRBD1 or TRBD2 (5 bases each). V lost 1 base and J lost 4, with 13 bases in between. The CDR3 sequence is 15 residues long. Germline CDR1 is LGHDT and CDR2 is YNNKEL (reference sequence). CDR3 residues: CASSQAFTGGETQYF. Here the CDR3 DNA reads TGTGCCAGCAGCCAAGCGTTTACAGGAGGAGAGACCCAGTACTTC.

V and J are TRBV21-1 and TRBJ2-7; the table names TRBD1, a call not compared with the DNA. TRBV21-1 is deemed a pseudogene. The CDR3 spans 12 residues. The DNA for the CDR3 is TGTGCCCTCAGGCCGAAGGTCTACGAGCAGTACTTC. It specifies CALRPKVYEQYF.

This chain connects TRBV7-2 to TRBJ2-7; no firm D call. The germline CDR1 and CDR2 sequences are SGHTA and FQGNSA. The CDR3 contains 13 residues. The V end lost 3 bases, the J end lost 5 bases, and 11 bases lay between the germline ends. The CDR3 sequence: CASSFRNGNEQYF. DNA of the CDR3: TGTGCCAGCAGCTTCAGGAACGGCAACGAGCAGTACTTC.

This clone appeared a single time. Other nucleotide sequences in the sample specify the same CDR3. V is TRBV12-3 or TRBV12-4 and J is TRBJ1-5, with 9 bases fitting TRBD1. The CDR3 is 13 amino acids. V lost 6 bases to trimming and J lost 4 bases; unmatched junction nucleotides: 1. The CDR3 region is CASRGTGNQPQHF. CDR3 nucleotides: TGTGCCAGCAGGGGGACAGGGAATCAGCCCCAGCATTTT.

The chain uses TRBV7-9 and TRBJ1-3, with a tentative D call TRBD1 (5 bases). The V end was cut by 11 bases, the J end by 7 bases, with 21 bases between. In germline, CDR1 is SEHNR, CDR2 FQNEAQ (reference sequence). CDR3 length: 14 residues. Written as DNA, the CDR3 is TGTGCCGGGGCAGGGCCAACATCCGCTAACACCATATATTTT. It codes for CAGAGPTSANTIYF.

V usage is TRBV10-1 and J usage is TRBJ2-3; possible D gene TRBD1, 6 bases. The CDR3 runs to 14 residues. Trimming cost V 8 bases and J 2 bases, with 14 bases left between them. CDR1 WNHNN and CDR2 SYGVQD come from the germline V gene (reference sequence). The CDR3 is CASPATGYTDTQYF. The CDR3 region has the DNA TGCGCCAGCCCCGCTACAGGGTACACAGATACGCAGTATTTT.

The J gene is TRBJ1-4, the V gene TRBV6-6; the match to TRBD1 covers 9 bases. The CDR3 is 15 residues long. Germline V gene lookup returns CDR1 MNHNY and CDR2 SVGAGI (reference sequence). V lost 5 bases to trimming and J lost 8 bases; unmatched junction nucleotides: 9. This CDR3 is CASSQPGQGLEKLFF. In DNA form, the CDR3 reads TGTGCCAGCAGTCAACCCGGACAGGGGTTGGAAAAACTGTTTTTT.

The chain couples TRBV30 to TRBJ1-5, with 8 bases fitting TRBD1. Trimming removed 5 bases from V and 0 bases from J; junction bases left unmatched: 3. Per the germline V gene, CDR1 is GTSNPN and CDR2 is SVGIG (reference sequence). CDR3 length: 14 residues. The CDR3 DNA reads TGTGCCTGGCAGGGGGCTCTTAGCAATCAGCCCCAGCATTTT. This codes for CAWQGALSNQPQHF. The variable domain in full, with the rest retrieved from reference TRBV30 and TRBJ1-5, is SQTIHQWPATLVQPVGSPLSLECTVEGTSNPNLYWYRQAAGRGLQLLFYSVGIGQISSEVPQNLSASRPQDRQFILSSKKLLLSDSGFYLCAWQGALSNQPQHFGDGTRLSIL.

The V call is TRBV19, the J call TRBJ1-2; D is possibly TRBD1 (5 bases). The CDR3 spans 13 residues. Trimming removed 8 bases at V and 1 base at J, with 11 bases between. The V gene's germline CDR1 is LNHDA and CDR2 SQIVND (reference sequence). The DNA of the CDR3 is TGTGCCAGTGCGCCCGGGGGTAACTATGGCTACACCTTC. Its protein is CASAPGGNYGYTF.

The chain is built from TRBV9 and TRBJ1-1; no clear D gene. CDR3 length: 14 amino acids. Trimming shortened V by 0 bases and J by 1 base, and 7 bases separated the two germline ends. CDR1 and CDR2 from the germline V gene are SGDLS and YYNGEE. The CDR3 nucleotides are TGTGCCAGCAGCGTAGCCGCCTCGAACACTGAAGCTTTCTTT. Translation gives CASSVAASNTEAFF.

V and J are TRBV11-3 and TRBJ1-2; D is possibly TRBD1 (6 bases). Germline values: CDR1 SGHNT, CDR2 YENEEA. The CDR3 sequence is 12 residues long. Trimming shortened V by 4 bases and J by 10 bases, and 13 bases separated the two germline ends. The CDR3 nucleotides read TGTGCCAGCAGCTCCCCGGACAGAAACTACACCTTC. Translation gives CASSSPDRNYTF.

The V gene is TRBV21-1, the J gene TRBJ1-2. TRBV21-1 represents a pseudogene. The CDR3 extends over 16 amino acids. The CDR3 DNA reads TGTGCCAGCAGCAAGAGTGGGGGGGGACGAGACTATGGCTACACCTTC. This codes for CASSKSGGGRDYGYTF.

This rearrangement joins TRBV18 to TRBJ1-4; a possible D gene is TRBD1 (6 bases). This CDR3 spans 17 amino acids. Germline-derived CDR1 and CDR2 are KGHSH and LQKENI. Trimming took off 3 bases at V and 10 bases at J, with 24 bases between the two ends. In DNA form, the CDR3 reads TGTGCCAGCTCACCTCCGAATACAGTTAACAGGGAGGGAAAACTGTTTTTT. This codes for CASSPPNTVNREGKLFF.